This is a list of T cell receptor beta chains from one sample in a study of shared clonotypes between healthy human individuals. Assay: immunoSEQ multiplex PCR; the TCRdb copy retains only in-frame clones and omits some. The repertoire holds some 1 million clones, with roughly 70% as singletons. Sequences were obtained from memory CD4+ T cells sorted from blood. The receptor source for this set is a man aged 18 to 30 in good health. The CDR3 runs from the conserved cysteine through the conserved F or W. The D gene is left open where the match is weak. The listing skips clone size in some rows; elsewhere it reads once, few, many or a size class.

clone size: NA
D gene: NA
V gene: TRBV12-5
J gene: TRBJ2-3
CDR3 protein: CASGLGTYTDTQYF
CDR3 DNA: TGTGCTAGTGGGCTCGGGACTTACACAGATACGCAGTATTTT

clone size: few
D gene: TRBD1
V gene: TRBV18
J gene: TRBJ2-7
CDR3 protein: CASSRGTGLLQYF
CDR3 DNA: TGTGCCAGCTCACGAGGGACAGGGCTTCTGCAGTACTTC

clone size: NA
D gene: NA
V gene: TRBV5-4
J gene: TRBJ1-3
CDR3 protein: CASSGGDRGRSGNTIYF
CDR3 DNA: TGTGCCAGCAGCGGGGGGGACCGGGGCCGCTCTGGAAACACCATATATTTT

clone size: NA
D gene: NA
V gene: TRBV15
J gene: TRBJ1-2
CDR3 protein: CATSRESPDGYTF
CDR3 DNA: TGTGCCACCAGCAGAGAAAGTCCCGACGGCTACACCTTC

clone size: NA
D gene: NA
V gene: TRBV6-6
J gene: TRBJ2-7
CDR3 protein: CASSSGTASYEQYF
CDR3 DNA: TGTGCCAGCAGTTCCGGGACGGCCTCCTACGAGCAGTACTTC

clone size: NA
D gene: NA
V gene: TRBV5-1
J gene: TRBJ2-5
CDR3 protein: CASSWGRLAETQYF
CDR3 DNA: TGCGCCAGCAGCTGGGGGAGATTAGCGGAGACCCAGTACTTC

clone size: once
D gene: NA
V gene: TRBV28
J gene: TRBJ1-5
CDR3 protein: CASRTGQTSNQPQHF
CDR3 DNA: TGTGCCAGCAGGACTGGACAGACTAGCAATCAGCCCCAGCATTTT

clone size: NA
D gene: NA
V gene: TRBV19
J gene: TRBJ1-5
CDR3 protein: CASSRRPWQPQHF
CDR3 DNA: TGTGCCAGTAGTCGGAGACCCTGGCAGCCCCAGCATTTT

clone size: few
D gene: NA
V gene: TRBV5-8
J gene: TRBJ1-2
CDR3 protein: CASSSGRLGYGYTF
CDR3 DNA: TGTGCCAGCAGCTCCGGTCGGCTGGGCTATGGCTACACCTTC

clone size: NA
D gene: TRBD1
V gene: TRBV5-1
J gene: TRBJ1-5
CDR3 protein: CASKPGQGDNQPQHF
CDR3 DNA: TGCGCCAGTAAACCGGGACAGGGTGACAATCAGCCCCAGCATTTT

clone size: NA
D gene: TRBD1
V gene: TRBV19
J gene: TRBJ1-3
CDR3 protein: CASSNRGLSSGNTIYF
CDR3 DNA: TGTGCCAGTAGCAACAGGGGTCTTAGCTCTGGAAACACCATATATTTT

clone size: NA
D gene: TRBD2
V gene: TRBV10-3
J gene: TRBJ2-3
CDR3 protein: CATADAGVSTDTQYF
CDR3 DNA: TGTGCCACCGCCGACGCGGGAGTCAGCACAGATACGCAGTATTTT

clone size: NA
D gene: NA
V gene: TRBV6-5
J gene: TRBJ2-7
CDR3 protein: CASSYSINPHYEQYF
CDR3 DNA: TGTGCCAGCAGTTACTCGATAAACCCTCACTACGAGCAGTACTTC

clone size: NA
D gene: NA
V gene: TRBV6-6
J gene: TRBJ2-7
CDR3 protein: CASSSLSAEQYF
CDR3 DNA: TGTGCCAGCAGTTCTTTAAGTGCCGAGCAGTACTTC

clone size: NA
D gene: TRBD1
V gene: TRBV6-5
J gene: TRBJ2-7
CDR3 protein: CASRLTGKGEQYF
CDR3 DNA: TGTGCCAGCAGATTGACAGGGAAGGGCGAGCAGTACTTC

clone size: NA
D gene: NA
V gene: TRBV5-3
J gene: TRBJ2-7
CDR3 protein: CASSFGLLGYEQYF
CDR3 DNA: TGTGCCAGCAGCTTCGGACTCCTAGGCTACGAGCAGTACTTC

clone size: NA
D gene: TRBD1
V gene: TRBV5-1
J gene: TRBJ1-2
CDR3 protein: CASSFGQGGDFTF
CDR3 DNA: TGCGCCAGCAGCTTCGGACAGGGAGGTGATTTCACCTTC

clone size: NA
D gene: TRBD2
V gene: TRBV18
J gene: TRBJ2-1
CDR3 protein: CASSTGSGHYNEQFF
CDR3 DNA: TGTGCCAGCTCAACGGGTAGCGGGCACTACAATGAGCAGTTCTTC

clone size: once
D gene: NA
V gene: TRBV18
J gene: TRBJ1-4
CDR3 protein: CASSRGTAHAEKLFF
CDR3 DNA: TGTGCCAGCTCTCGAGGGACCGCGCATGCTGAAAAACTGTTTTTT

clone size: NA
D gene: NA
V gene: TRBV6-5
J gene: TRBJ2-6
CDR3 protein: CASSYSLQTGANVLTF
CDR3 DNA: TGTGCCAGCAGTTACTCGTTACAAACTGGGGCCAACGTCCTGACTTTC

clone size: NA
D gene: NA
V gene: TRBV6-6
J gene: TRBJ2-2
CDR3 protein: CASSSQGSTGELFF
CDR3 DNA: TGTGCCAGCAGTTCTCAGGGGAGCACCGGGGAGCTGTTTTTT

clone size: NA
D gene: TRBD1
V gene: TRBV9
J gene: TRBJ1-6
CDR3 protein: CASSPSTGINSPLHF
CDR3 DNA: TGTGCCAGCAGCCCTTCGACAGGGATTAATTCACCCCTCCACTTT

clone size: few
D gene: NA
V gene: TRBV5-6
J gene: TRBJ1-6
CDR3 protein: CASSLVRGNSPLHF
CDR3 DNA: TGTGCCAGCAGCTTGGTGAGGGGAAATTCACCCCTCCACTTT

clone size: NA
D gene: NA
V gene: TRBV4-1
J gene: TRBJ2-7
CDR3 protein: CASSPGETRSYEQYF
CDR3 DNA: TGCGCCAGCAGCCCCGGGGAAACCCGATCCTACGAGCAGTACTTC

clone size: NA
D gene: NA
V gene: TRBV7-9
J gene: TRBJ2-3
CDR3 protein: CASSFANGAGDTQYF
CDR3 DNA: TGTGCCAGCAGCTTCGCAAATGGGGCCGGAGATACGCAGTATTTT

clone size: many
D gene: TRBD1
V gene: TRBV6-1
J gene: TRBJ1-2
CDR3 protein: CASSEEAGGSGYTF
CDR3 DNA: TGTGCCAGCAGTGAAGAGGCAGGGGGGAGTGGCTACACCTTC

clone size: few
D gene: NA
V gene: TRBV9
J gene: TRBJ2-2
CDR3 protein: CASSPGGGSNTGELFF
CDR3 DNA: TGTGCCAGCAGCCCTGGGGGTGGTTCGAACACCGGGGAGCTGTTTTTT

clone size: NA
D gene: TRBD1
V gene: TRBV19
J gene: TRBJ1-2
CDR3 protein: CASSGRGSGDYGYTF
CDR3 DNA: TGTGCCAGTAGTGGCAGGGGGTCGGGTGACTATGGCTACACCTTC

clone size: NA
D gene: TRBD1
V gene: TRBV6-5
J gene: TRBJ2-2
CDR3 protein: CASSRQGGDGELFF
CDR3 DNA: TGTGCCAGCAGTCGACAGGGGGGGGACGGGGAGCTGTTTTTT

clone size: NA
D gene: NA
V gene: TRBV6-5
J gene: TRBJ1-2
CDR3 protein: CASSLIQGGGYTF
CDR3 DNA: TGTGCCAGCAGTTTAATACAGGGCGGTGGCTACACCTTC

clone size: NA
D gene: NA
V gene: TRBV2
J gene: TRBJ1-1
CDR3 protein: CASRARQTEAFF
CDR3 DNA: TGTGCCAGCAGAGCACGACAGACTGAAGCTTTCTTT

clone size: NA
D gene: TRBD2
V gene: TRBV2
J gene: TRBJ2-3
CDR3 protein: CASGSLAGADTQYF
CDR3 DNA: TGTGCCAGCGGTAGCCTAGCGGGGGCAGATACGCAGTATTTT

clone size: many
D gene: TRBD1
V gene: TRBV7-9
J gene: TRBJ1-5
CDR3 protein: CASSAGTGGNQPQHF
CDR3 DNA: TGTGCCAGCAGCGCCGGGACAGGGGGCAACCAGCCCCAGCATTTT

clone size: few
D gene: NA
V gene: TRBV6-1
J gene: TRBJ1-2
CDR3 protein: CASTIWGPYGYTF
CDR3 DNA: TGTGCCAGCACGATCTGGGGTCCCTATGGCTACACCTTC

clone size: NA
D gene: TRBD1
V gene: TRBV7-3
J gene: TRBJ2-2
CDR3 protein: CASGPSRDRAAGELFF
CDR3 DNA: TGTGCCAGCGGCCCTTCCCGGGACAGGGCTGCCGGGGAGCTGTTTTTT

clone size: NA
D gene: NA
V gene: TRBV4-3
J gene: TRBJ2-3
CDR3 protein: CASSPSAALHPQYF
CDR3 DNA: TGCGCCAGCAGCCCTTCAGCGGCCTTACATCCGCAGTATTTT

clone size: NA
D gene: TRBD1
V gene: TRBV6-1
J gene: TRBJ2-7
CDR3 protein: CASNRRTGGDYEQYF
CDR3 DNA: TGTGCCAGCAACCGCCGGACAGGGGGGGATTACGAGCAGTACTTC

clone size: NA
D gene: NA
V gene: TRBV14
J gene: TRBJ2-7
CDR3 protein: CASSQEAGPSYEQYF
CDR3 DNA: TGTGCCAGCAGCCAAGAGGCGGGACCTTCCTACGAGCAGTACTTC

clone size: NA
D gene: NA
V gene: TRBV30
J gene: TRBJ2-1
CDR3 protein: CAWSGGKYEQFF
CDR3 DNA: TGTGCCTGGAGTGGGGGAAAATATGAGCAGTTCTTC

clone size: NA
D gene: NA
V gene: TRBV7-2
J gene: TRBJ1-6
CDR3 protein: CASSLVGAGSYNSPLHF
CDR3 DNA: TGTGCCAGCAGCTTAGTGGGGGCCGGCTCCTATAATTCACCCCTCCACTTT

clone size: NA
D gene: NA
V gene: TRBV5-1
J gene: TRBJ1-1
CDR3 protein: CASSPQLMNTEAFF
CDR3 DNA: TGCGCCAGCAGCCCGCAGCTCATGAACACTGAAGCTTTCTTT

clone size: NA
D gene: TRBD1
V gene: TRBV2
J gene: TRBJ1-2
CDR3 protein: CASRDGVSGTGYGYTF
CDR3 DNA: TGTGCCAGCAGGGATGGTGTCTCCGGGACAGGGTATGGCTACACCTTC

clone size: NA
D gene: NA
V gene: TRBV2
J gene: TRBJ1-1
CDR3 protein: CASSELGLWNTEAFF
CDR3 DNA: TGTGCCAGCAGTGAGCTAGGGCTGTGGAACACTGAAGCTTTCTTT